The source of this T cell receptor beta chain is a study of human T cells and chemical hapten exposure. The time point: pre-sensitization, week 0. Treatment described: therapeutic diphenylcyclopropenone sensitization with weekly scalp DPC. MiXCR, applied by TCRdb to the RACE reads, yields one record per CDR3 protein. The sample has roughly 260,000 distinct CDR3 sequences; 7.5% to 10% are singletons. Sequencing used whole blood, obtained in connection with sensitization to the hapten diphenylcyclopropenone (DPC). The sequence derives from a woman between 40 and 55 years old with alopecia areata. Some clones in this sample may be carry-over from other donors' samples.

The CDR3 loop is CASSRGQGNTIYF. The CDR3, as DNA: TGTGCCAGCAGTCGAGGACAGGGAAACACCATATATTTT. The chain links TRBV6-6 to TRBJ1-3, with a tentative D call TRBD1 (6 bases). Trimming left V 5 bases short and J 4 bases short, with 9 bases between. The CDR3 runs to 13 residues. Germline CDR1 MNHNY, CDR2 SVGAGI (reference sequence).